Each of the 18 T cell receptor beta chains below was sequenced from the same sample in a study of blood T cells in healthy people across ages. A sample-barcoded 5' primer and a J-beta primer mix were used in a second PCR of roughly 7 to 11 cycles. TCRdb called the 5' RACE reads again in MiXCR, with one record for every CDR3 protein. The sample includes more than 900,000 distinct CDR3 sequences, about 27% seen only once; the top ten take more than 8.5%. The sample was also linked to a second study, of T cells of mothers and their children.

Specimen: blood. The receptor source for this set is a woman aged 40 to 49 in good health.

This clonotype showed up many times. The chain joins TRBV5-1 to TRBJ1-6; TRBD1 might be the D (5 bases). CDR1 is SGHRS and CDR2 is YFSETQ in the germline V gene. Trimming pared 0 bases from V and 10 bases from J, leaving 14 bases between. This CDR3 has 15 residues. The CDR3 region is CASSLAGGSRSPLHF. The CDR3 nucleotides read TGCGCCAGCAGCTTGGCCGGGGGTTCAAGGTCACCCCTCCACTTT. Using reference TRBV5-1 and TRBJ1-6 for the parts outside the CDR3, the full variable domain is KAGVTQTPRYLIKTRGQQVTLSCSPISGHRSVSWYQQTPGQGLQFLFEYFSETQRNKGNFPGRFSGRQFSNSRSEMNVSTLELGDSALYLCASSLAGGSRSPLHFGNGTRLTVT.

The chain recombines TRBV7-2 with TRBJ2-4; D is undetermined. CDR3 length equals 16 residues. Germline CDR1 SGHTA, CDR2 FQGNSA. The V gene lost 4 bases and the J gene lost 2 bases, with 15 bases spanning the gap. The CDR3 DNA follows: TGTGCCAGCAGCTCCCTCGCAGGCAGAACCAAAAACATTCAGTACTTC. Its protein product is CASSSLAGRTKNIQYF.

The rearrangement links TRBV5-1 to TRBJ2-3; 7 bases match TRBD2. Germline CDR1 and CDR2: SGHRS and YFSETQ. There are 14 residues in the CDR3. The CDR3 bases are TGCTCTACCCGGAGGGAGGGCCCCACAGATACGCAGTATTTT. It encodes CSTRREGPTDTQYF.

The chain employs TRBV5-1 and TRBJ2-4; the D is unclear. Germline loops: CDR1 SGHRS, CDR2 YFSETQ. The CDR3 is 16 amino acids. V gave up 4 bases and J gave up 0 bases, with 14 bases separating them. This CDR3 is CASSRDGGLAKNIQYF. As DNA, the CDR3 is TGCGCCAGCAGCCGTGATGGCGGCCTAGCCAAAAACATTCAGTACTTC.

This clonotype was counted at least ten times. The chain combines TRBV28 with TRBJ1-1; D is perhaps TRBD1 (6 bases). The length of the CDR3 is 15 residues. Looked up from germline, CDR1 is MDHEN and CDR2 is SYDVKM. Trimming pared 5 bases from V and 3 bases from J, leaving 16 bases between. The CDR3 reads CASSPRYTGYTEAFF. CDR3 DNA: TGTGCCAGCAGTCCAAGATATACAGGGTACACTGAAGCTTTCTTT.

The chain recombines TRBV20-1 with TRBJ1-1; TRBD1 might be the D (6 bases). The CDR3 is 12 amino acids. Germline assignment: CDR1 DFQATT and CDR2 SNEGSKA (reference sequence). The CDR3 DNA reads TGCGGATTACAGGGTATTGGCACTGAAGCTTTCTTT. Encoded protein: CGLQGIGTEAFF.

The gene calls are TRBV7-3 and TRBJ2-1; 11 bases line up with TRBD2. The CDR3 has 18 residues. The V segment lost 1 base and the J segment 0 bases; nucleotides outside the gene matches: 5. The germline gives CDR1 SGHTA, CDR2 FQGTGA. CDR3 DNA: TGTGCCAGCAGCTTAAGGGGGACTAGCGGATACTCCTACAATGAGCAGTTCTTC. The encoded protein is CASSLRGTSGYSYNEQFF.

Points on this clonotype: A clone one base away is much larger, so this may be a read error. V gene TRBV5-1 combines with J gene TRBJ2-1, with a tentative D call TRBD1 (6 bases). Germline CDR1 reads SGHRS; CDR2 reads YFSETQ. The V end was cut by 2 bases, the J end by 9 bases, with 21 bases between. This CDR3 has 16 residues. CDR3 amino acids: CASSLMGQGSHSEQFF. The CDR3 bases are TGCGCCAGCAGCTTAATGGGTCAGGGGTCTCACAGTGAGCAGTTCTTC.

A note on this clonotype: A much larger clone lies a single base off, so this may be a read error. This likely comes from a read error, as the CDR3 has no conserved phenylalanine or tryptophan at its end. The J gene is TRBJ2-3, the V gene TRBV15, with a weak D call TRBD1 (6 bases). CDR3 size: 13 residues. The germline V gene has CDR1 LNHNV and CDR2 YYDKDF (reference sequence). The V gene lost 3 bases and the J gene lost 5 bases, with 9 bases spanning the gap. This chain's CDR3 is CATSSIQGDTQYL. In DNA form, the CDR3 reads TGTGCCACCAGCAGCATACAGGGAGATACGCAGTATTTG.

The J gene is TRBJ1-2, the V gene TRBV20-1, with no clear D. Germline loops: CDR1 DFQATT, CDR2 SNEGSKA (reference sequence). Between the trimmed V and J ends, which lost 2 bases and 6 bases, there was a span of 19 bases. There are 15 residues in the CDR3. The CDR3 sequence is CSARTSTSWGDGYTF. In DNA form, the CDR3 reads TGCAGTGCTAGAACGTCCACCTCGTGGGGAGATGGCTACACCTTC.

This clonotype appeared a few times. The rearrangement joins TRBV7-9 to TRBJ2-3; the match to TRBD2 covers 9 bases. Germline V gene sequence: CDR1 SEHNR, CDR2 FQNEAQ (reference sequence). CDR3 size: 15 residues. The ends lost 2 bases at V and 2 bases at J; junction bases unmatched: 2. This chain's CDR3 is CASSLLAGLTDTQYF. Written as DNA, the CDR3 is TGTGCCAGCAGCTTACTAGCGGGACTCACAGATACGCAGTATTTT.

This chain connects TRBV6-6 to TRBJ2-3; 9 bases agree with TRBD1. CDR3 size: 16 residues. Germline CDR1 MNHNY, CDR2 SVGAGI (reference sequence). Trimming cost V 2 bases and J 2 bases; bases outside gene matches: 5. This CDR3 is CASSYRRTGVTDTQYF. The CDR3 nucleotides are TGTGCCAGCAGTTACAGGAGGACAGGGGTCACAGATACGCAGTATTTT.

The chain links TRBV6-6 to TRBJ1-1; D is possibly TRBD1 (5 bases). The CDR3 runs to 14 residues. V lost 8 bases, J lost 5 bases, and 18 bases lay in between. The germline CDR1 and CDR2 sequences are MNHNY and SVGAGI (reference sequence). The CDR3 sequence: CASGDGRRGTEAFF. DNA of the CDR3: TGTGCCAGCGGGGACGGCAGGAGAGGAACTGAAGCTTTCTTT.

This clonotype was seen a few times. This chain connects TRBV7-2 to TRBJ2-5, with 8 bases fitting TRBD2. There are 16 residues in the CDR3. The trim removed 4 bases at V and 3 bases at J, leaving 10 bases unmatched. The V gene's germline CDR1 is SGHTA and CDR2 FQGNSA. The CDR3 DNA follows: TGTGCCAGCAGCTCCGGGACTAGGGGAATCAAAGAGACCCAGTACTTC. Its protein product is CASSSGTRGIKETQYF.

This clonotype was detected only a few times. The rearrangement links TRBV7-2 to TRBJ2-1; D is possibly TRBD2 (6 bases). From germline, CDR1 is SGHTA and CDR2 FQGNSA. This CDR3 is built from 13 residues. Trimming pared 0 bases from V and 10 bases from J, leaving 10 bases between. CDR3 coding DNA: TGTGCCAGCAGCTTAGCGGAGGGCGGCGAGCAGTTCTTC. Translating it yields CASSLAEGGEQFF.

The chain joins TRBV3-1 to TRBJ1-4; D not resolved. This CDR3 has 17 residues. CDR1 is LGHDT and CDR2 is YNNKEL in the germline V gene (reference sequence). V shed 4 bases and J shed 0 bases, with 15 bases lying between them. The CDR3: CASSRYPIGATNEKLFF. The CDR3 DNA reads TGTGCCAGCAGCCGATACCCTATAGGCGCAACTAATGAAAAACTGTTTTTT.

This clonotype appeared a few times. J is TRBJ2-1 and V is TRBV29-1; possible D gene TRBD1, 5 bases. The CDR3 length is 13 residues. The germline gives CDR1 SQVTM, CDR2 ANQGSEA. Trimming removed 5 bases from V and 8 bases from J, with 16 bases in between. The CDR3 DNA follows: TGCAGCGTTAGGACACCCCTTTTCCATGAGCAGTTCTTC. As protein: CSVRTPLFHEQFF.

This chain joins TRBV30 and TRBJ1-1; the D gene is possibly TRBD1 (5 bases). Germline loops: CDR1 GTSNPN, CDR2 SVGIG (reference sequence). This CDR3 spans 13 amino acids. The germline V and J ends were trimmed by 7 bases and 5 bases, with 17 bases remaining between them. CDR3 amino acids: CASKAQGVTEAFF. The CDR3 nucleotides read TGTGCCTCCAAGGCCCAGGGTGTAACTGAAGCTTTCTTT.